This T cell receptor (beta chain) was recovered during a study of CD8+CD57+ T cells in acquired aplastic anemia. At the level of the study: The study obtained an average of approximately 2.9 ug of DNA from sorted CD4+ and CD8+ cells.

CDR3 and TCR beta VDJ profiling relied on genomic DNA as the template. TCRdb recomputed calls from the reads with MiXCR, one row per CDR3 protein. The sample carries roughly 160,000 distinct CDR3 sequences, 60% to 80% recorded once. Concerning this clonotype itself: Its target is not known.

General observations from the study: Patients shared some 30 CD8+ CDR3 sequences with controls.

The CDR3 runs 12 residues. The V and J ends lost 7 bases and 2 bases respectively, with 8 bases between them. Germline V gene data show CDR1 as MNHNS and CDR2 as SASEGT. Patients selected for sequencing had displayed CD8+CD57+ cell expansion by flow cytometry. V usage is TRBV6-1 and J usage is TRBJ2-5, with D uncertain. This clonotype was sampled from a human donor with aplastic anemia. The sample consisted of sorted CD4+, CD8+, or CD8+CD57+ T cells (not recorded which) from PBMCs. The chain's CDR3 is CASIDLQETQYF. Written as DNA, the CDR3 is TGTGCCAGCATCGACTTACAAGAGACCCAGTACTTC.